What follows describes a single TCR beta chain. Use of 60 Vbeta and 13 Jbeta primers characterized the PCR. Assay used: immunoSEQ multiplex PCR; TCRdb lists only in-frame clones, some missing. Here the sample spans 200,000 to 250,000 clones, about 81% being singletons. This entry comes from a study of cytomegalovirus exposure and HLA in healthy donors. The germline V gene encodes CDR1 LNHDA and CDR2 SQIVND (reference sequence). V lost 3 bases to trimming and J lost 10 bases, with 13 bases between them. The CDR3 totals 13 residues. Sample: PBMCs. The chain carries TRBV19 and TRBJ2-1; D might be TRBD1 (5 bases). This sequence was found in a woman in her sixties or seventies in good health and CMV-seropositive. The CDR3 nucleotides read TGTGCCAGTAGTATCTTAGGGGCATGGGAGCAGTTCTTC. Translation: CASSILGAWEQFF.